This passage covers 9 T cell receptor beta chains from one sample sequenced in a study of siplizumab effects on memory and regulatory T cells. What these receptors recognize is not known. Clones were sequenced by immunoSEQ multiplex PCR, and TCRdb holds only the in-frame ones, with some missing. The table has some 15,000 clones, roughly 50% seen once. Cells that made up the mixed lymphocyte reaction were cocultured at 37°C for around six days. The sequenced sample consisted of CFSE-low (dividing) CD4+ T cells sorted from an allogeneic mixed lymphocyte reaction. These receptors all come from a human donor in good health; the cells came from an allogeneic mixed lymphocyte reaction.

The chain employs TRBV2 and TRBJ1-1; 10 bases line up with TRBD1. V gave up 4 bases and J gave up 5 bases; unmatched junction bases: 4. This CDR3 region has 14 residues. Germline CDR1 and CDR2: SNHLY and FYNNEI. CDR3 in amino acids: CASSGQGARTEAFF. CDR3 coding DNA: TGTGCCAGCAGTGGACAGGGGGCAAGGACTGAAGCTTTCTTT.

This chain uses TRBV19 with TRBJ2-3; D is undetermined. Germline V lookup: CDR1 LNHDA, CDR2 SQIVND (reference sequence). This CDR3 has 11 amino acids. V lost 6 bases to trimming and J lost 4 bases, with 5 bases between them. As DNA, the CDR3 is TGTGCCAGTAGGCAGGCAGATACGCAGTATTTT. It is translated as CASRQADTQYF.

This sequence joins TRBV27 and TRBJ1-1; the match to TRBD1 covers 7 bases. CDR1 is MNHEY and CDR2 is SMNVEV in the germline V gene (reference sequence). CDR3 length equals 14 residues. V dropped 6 bases and J dropped 2; count of bases not matched to a gene: 6. CDR3 sequence: CASRETGYNTEAFF. In DNA, the CDR3 is TGTGCCAGCAGAGAGACAGGGTATAACACTGAAGCTTTCTTT.

This CDR3 reads CASSQGSSGEKLFF. CDR3 bases: TGCGCCAGCAGCCAAGGGTCCAGCGGTGAAAAACTGTTTTTT. This rearrangement joins TRBV4-1 to TRBJ1-4; D unclear. Germline V gene sequence: CDR1 MGHRA, CDR2 YSYEKL. The V end lost 1 base, the J end lost 7 bases, and 10 bases lay between the germline ends. The CDR3 has 14 residues.

The chain carries TRBV7-9 and TRBJ1-1; D ambiguous. The CDR3 has 15 amino acids. V shed 5 bases and J shed 2 bases, with 15 bases lying between them. The germline CDR1 and CDR2 sequences are SEHNR and FQNEAQ (reference sequence). CDR3 sequence (DNA): TGTGCCAGCAGCCCTCAAGGAGACTTCAACACTGAAGCTTTCTTT. Translating it yields CASSPQGDFNTEAFF.

This clone came up a few times. This chain's CDR3 is CAIPTSGRLGTDTQYF. The CDR3 region has the DNA TGTGCCATCCCGACTAGCGGGAGGTTGGGCACAGATACGCAGTATTTT. V and J are TRBV7-3 and TRBJ2-3; 13 nucleotides align to TRBD2. The ends lost 10 bases at V and 1 base at J; junction bases unmatched: 8. The CDR3 contains 16 residues. Germline values: CDR1 SGHTA, CDR2 FQGTGA.

This clone was seen a single time. The chain is built from TRBV11-3 and TRBJ2-1; D unclear. The CDR3 extends over 11 amino acids. Germline V gene lookup returns CDR1 SGHNT and CDR2 YENEEA. V was pared by 3 bases and J by 5 bases, with 2 bases between. The CDR3 sequence: CASSLDNEQFF. CDR3 in DNA: TGTGCCAGCAGCTTGGACAATGAGCAGTTCTTC. Together with reference TRBV11-3 and TRBJ2-1, the CDR3 gives the full variable domain: EAGVVQSPRYKIIEKKQPVAFWCNPISGHNTLYWYLQNLGQGPELLIRYENEEAVDDSQLPKDRFSAERLKGVDSTLKIQPAELGDSAVYLCASSLDNEQFFGPGTRLTVL.

In its sample, this clone was seen a few times. V is TRBV19 and J is TRBJ1-1; no clear D. V was pared by 3 bases and J by 6 bases, with 11 bases between. This CDR3 contains 13 residues. Germline V CDR1 and CDR2: LNHDA, SQIVND (reference sequence). The CDR3 protein is CASSMRRVPEAFF. As DNA, the CDR3 is TGTGCCAGTAGTATGAGAAGGGTTCCTGAAGCTTTCTTT.

This clone showed up just once. CDR3 coding DNA: TGTGCCAGTAGTATCCCTGGATTGCACGCGAACACCGGGGAGCTGTTTTTT. Amino acids: CASSIPGLHANTGELFF. The V call is TRBV19, the J call TRBJ2-2; D is ambiguous. V was shortened by 3 bases and J by 0 bases, with 14 bases between the two germline ends. This CDR3 region has 17 residues. Germline CDR1 is LNHDA and CDR2 is SQIVND (reference sequence).